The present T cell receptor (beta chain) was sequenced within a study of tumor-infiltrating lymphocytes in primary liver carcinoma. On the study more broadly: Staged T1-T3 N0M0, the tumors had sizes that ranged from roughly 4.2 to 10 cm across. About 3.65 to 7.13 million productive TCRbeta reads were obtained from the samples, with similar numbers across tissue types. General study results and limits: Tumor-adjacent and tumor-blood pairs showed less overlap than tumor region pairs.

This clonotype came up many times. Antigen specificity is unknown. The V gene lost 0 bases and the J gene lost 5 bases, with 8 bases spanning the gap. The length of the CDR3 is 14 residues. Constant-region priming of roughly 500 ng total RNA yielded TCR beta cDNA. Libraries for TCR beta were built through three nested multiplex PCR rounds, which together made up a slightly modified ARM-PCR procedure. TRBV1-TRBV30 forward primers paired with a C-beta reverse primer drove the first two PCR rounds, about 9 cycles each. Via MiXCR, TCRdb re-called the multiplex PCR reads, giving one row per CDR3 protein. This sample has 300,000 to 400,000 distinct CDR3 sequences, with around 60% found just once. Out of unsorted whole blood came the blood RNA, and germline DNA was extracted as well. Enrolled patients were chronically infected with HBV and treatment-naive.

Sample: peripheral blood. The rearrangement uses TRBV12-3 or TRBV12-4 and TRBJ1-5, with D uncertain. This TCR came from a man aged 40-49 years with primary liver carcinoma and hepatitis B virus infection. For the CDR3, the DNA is TGTGCCAGCAGTTTAGCGGGGTTCGATCAGCCCCAGCATTTT. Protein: CASSLAGFDQPQHF.